One and the same sample provided the 7 T cell receptor beta chains below, sequenced in a study of blood T cell repertoires in COVID-19. TCRdb's table, derived via immunoSEQ multiplex PCR, lists solely in-frame clones and lacks some. Of 450,000 or so clones in the sample, 90% were seen once. The sequenced sample was PBMCs or T cells enriched from blood (not recorded which). These receptors came from a young man who had recovered from COVID-19.

The chain couples TRBV15 to TRBJ1-1, with D hard to call. V gave up 0 bases and J gave up 11 bases, with 10 bases separating them. CDR1 and CDR2 (germline): LNHNV, YYDKDF (reference sequence). The length of the CDR3 is 12 residues. CDR3 sequence reads: CATSRDQDRAFF. As DNA, the CDR3 is TGTGCCACCAGCAGAGATCAGGATCGGGCTTTCTTT.

The V and J genes are TRBV4-1 and TRBJ1-4; 9 nucleotides align to TRBD1. The V gene end was trimmed by 7 bases and the J gene end by 7 bases; junction bases not matched to a gene: 19. The length of the CDR3 is 18 residues. Germline values: CDR1 MGHRA, CDR2 YSYEKL. The CDR3 loop is CASTLRTGGALSGEKLFF. In DNA form, the CDR3 reads TGCGCCAGCACCCTCAGAACAGGGGGCGCTTTATCGGGTGAAAAACTGTTTTTT.

CDR3 DNA sequence: TGTGCCAGCAGCCATACTTCGACAGGGACCGGAAACACCATATATTTT. This gives the protein CASSHTSTGTGNTIYF. The chain uses TRBV11-2 and TRBJ1-3; 7 bases match TRBD1. The CDR3 sequence is 16 residues long. Germline-derived CDR1 and CDR2 are SGHAT and FQNNGV. V gave up 5 bases and J gave up 4 bases; unmatched junction bases: 11. Variable domain in full (rest from reference TRBV11-2 and TRBJ1-3): EAGVAQSPRYKIIEKRQSVAFWCNPISGHATLYWYQQILGQGPKLLIQFQNNGVVDDSQLPKDRFSAERLKGVDSTLKIQPAKLEDSAVYLCASSHTSTGTGNTIYFGEGSWLTVV.

The rearrangement links TRBV4-1 to TRBJ1-1, with 7 bases that match TRBD1. With V trimmed by 8 bases and J by 2 bases, 5 bases remained unmatched. Germline values: CDR1 MGHRA, CDR2 YSYEKL. This CDR3 contains 13 residues. CDR3 protein: CASGRQGNTEAFF. For the CDR3, the DNA is TGCGCCAGCGGGAGACAGGGAAACACTGAAGCTTTCTTT.

On this clone: Other DNA variants within this sample encode the same CDR3. V and J are TRBV24-1 and TRBJ2-2; TRBD1 agrees at 9 bases. The CDR3 runs to 16 residues. Germline CDR1 is KGHDR and CDR2 is SFDVKD. V was clipped by 2 bases and J by 3 bases; unmatched bases: 3. CDR3 DNA: TGTGCCACCAGTGATTCGCGGACAGGGGACACCGGGGAGCTGTTTTTT. Translating it yields CATSDSRTGDTGELFF.

The chain has TRBV18 and TRBJ2-6; 9 bases align to TRBD1. The CDR3 contains 17 residues. Germline V gives CDR1 KGHSH, CDR2 LQKENI. Losses at the gene ends were 2 bases for V and 3 bases for J; bases not matched to a gene: 5. The CDR3 region is CASSPTGTGIGANVLTF. CDR3 nucleotides: TGTGCCAGCTCACCAACTGGGACAGGGATTGGGGCCAACGTCCTGACTTTC.

For this clone: Additional DNA sequences in this sample encode the identical CDR3. CDR3 region: CASSLGSGGTEAFF. DNA of the CDR3: TGCGCCAGCAGCTTGGGGTCAGGGGGCACTGAAGCTTTCTTT. This chain uses TRBV5-1 with TRBJ1-1, with 7 bases lining up with TRBD1. Germline V gives CDR1 SGHRS, CDR2 YFSETQ. Trimming cost V 0 bases and J 4 bases; bases outside gene matches: 3. There are 14 residues in the CDR3.